This TCR beta chain was identified in a study of chemoradiotherapy in HPV16-positive cancers. Study-level points and caveats: Candidate HPV-specific clones and E7-related TCR motifs grew in tumor during treatment. For HPV16-positive patients, expanding HPV-responsive T cells associated with longer recurrence-free survival. Only a couple of HPV16-positive patients supplied the functional HPV-specificity definition.

A word on this clone: Its matching antigen is unknown.

V gave up 3 bases and J gave up 0 bases, with 11 bases separating them. CDR1 is LNHDA, CDR2 SQIVND, per germline (reference sequence). The CDR3 consists of 15 residues. Sequenced by immunoSEQ multiplex PCR; TCRdb stores in-frame clones only, minus some. The sample includes tens of thousands of clones, over 75% of them seen just once. The rearrangement joins TRBV19 to TRBJ1-1; D ambiguous. The clonotype originates from a human donor with HPV-associated anogenital cancer. The sequences come from blood, collected from a patient who underwent chemoradiotherapy. The CDR3 sequence: CASSMAGYLNTEAFF. The CDR3 nucleotides are TGTGCCAGTAGTATGGCTGGCTACTTGAACACTGAAGCTTTCTTT.